Sequencing of this T cell receptor (beta chain) was carried out in a study of CD8 T cells in Susac syndrome. TCR beta sequences were obtained from blood CD8+ and CD4+ T cells. In contrast to the negatively isolated CD8+ and CD4+ T cells, TEMRA cells were FACS-enriched. The CDR3 covers 19 residues. From germline, CDR1 is SGHAT and CDR2 FQNNGV. J was trimmed by 5 bases and V by 3 bases; bases with no gene match: 19. Study-level results: The study recognized that the number of individuals in its TCR sequencing and HLA analysis was relatively small.

RNA was extracted with the RNeasy kit, and a quantity of roughly 0.45 to 1 ug was reverse transcribed using random hexamers. An immunoSEQ multiplex PCR generated amplified TCR beta CDR3 products spanning 54 Vbeta and 13 Jbeta. TCRdb recomputed calls from the immunoSEQ multiplex PCR reads with MiXCR, one row per CDR3 protein. The sample gives approximately 300,000 distinct CDR3 sequences, 65% to 90% of which show up once; about 0.22% is in the top ten. On this clonotype itself: The antigen is not known.

The chain combines TRBV11-2 with TRBJ1-3; 7 nucleotides line up with TRBD1. This TCR was sampled from a human donor with multiple sclerosis. Material for sequencing was CD8+ T cells from PBMCs. CDR3 in amino acids: CASSFKWRNGGTARNTIYF. The CDR3 DNA sequence: TGTGCCAGCAGCTTTAAGTGGCGGAACGGGGGGACAGCCCGAAACACCATATATTTT. Together with reference TRBV11-2 and TRBJ1-3, the CDR3 gives the full variable domain: EAGVAQSPRYKIIEKRQSVAFWCNPISGHATLYWYQQILGQGPKLLIQFQNNGVVDDSQLPKDRFSAERLKGVDSTLKIQPAKLEDSAVYLCASSFKWRNGGTARNTIYFGEGSWLTVV.